This T cell receptor (beta chain) was observed in a study of CD8 T cells in ankylosing spondylitis. Whole-study findings and limits: Certain motif variants had earlier been reported in reactive arthritis synovial fluid and blood. Characteristic of ankylosing spondylitis blood, it appeared, was a TCR beta motif comprising roughly 8 highly homologous variants. Matched synovial fluid from ankylosing spondylitis patients was reported to be enriched for disease-linked clones.

Quantitative 5'-RACE with molecular barcodes generated TCR beta libraries. In TCRdb, the 5' RACE reads were re-called with MiXCR into one record per CDR3 protein. The data contain some 240,000 distinct CDR3 sequences, over 15% of them singletons. This clonotype was seen a few times. Its antigen is unknown. The CDR3 is 16 residues long. CDR1 is DFQATT and CDR2 is SNEGSKA in the germline V gene (reference sequence). Trimming took 0 bases from V and 3 from J, leaving 17 bases between them. The genes are TRBV20-1 and TRBJ2-5, with D perhaps matching TRBD2 (5 bases). Sequencing was performed on blood, either unsorted or a sorted T cell fraction (not recorded which). The receptor's source is a male donor with ankylosing spondylitis or in good health (not recorded which). CDR3: CSARDPRHLGEETQYF. CDR3 sequence (DNA): TGCAGTGCTAGAGACCCTCGACACCTGGGAGAAGAGACCCAGTACTTC.